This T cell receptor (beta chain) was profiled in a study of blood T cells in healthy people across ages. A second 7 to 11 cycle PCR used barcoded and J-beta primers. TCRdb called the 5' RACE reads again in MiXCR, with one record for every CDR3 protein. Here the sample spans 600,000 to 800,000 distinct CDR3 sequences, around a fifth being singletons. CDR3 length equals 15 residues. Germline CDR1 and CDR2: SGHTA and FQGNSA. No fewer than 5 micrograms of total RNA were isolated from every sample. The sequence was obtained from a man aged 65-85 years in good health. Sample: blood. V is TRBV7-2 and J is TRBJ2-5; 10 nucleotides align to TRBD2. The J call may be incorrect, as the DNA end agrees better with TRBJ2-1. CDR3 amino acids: CASSSRGLAHNEQFF. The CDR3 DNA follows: TGTGCCAGCAGCTCCCGGGGACTAGCGCACAATGAGCAGTTCTTC.